This TCR beta chain was captured by sequencing in a study of blood T cell repertoires in COVID-19. Study information: Acute-phase and convalescent COVID-19 samples originated in the United States, Italy and Spain.

Trimming removed 0 bases at V and 5 bases at J, with 12 bases between. This CDR3 is 15 amino acids long. The germline V gene has CDR1 SGDLS and CDR2 YYNGEE. This clone was recorded a few times. Data came from immunoSEQ multiplex PCR; TCRdb stores just in-frame clones and leaves some out. The profile shows about 160,000 clones, 81% of them singletons. Participant-given clinical history determined each cohort assignment. Input material: PBMCs or T cells enriched from blood (not recorded which). V and J are TRBV9 and TRBJ1-5; D call uncertain. The receptor was isolated from a middle-aged woman with acute COVID-19. Written as DNA, the CDR3 is TGTGCCAGCAGCGTAGCACCAGCGCCGGATCAGCCCCAGCATTTT. Protein product: CASSVAPAPDQPQHF.